A single sample is the source of the 10 T cell receptor beta chains below, sequenced in a study of identical twins. TCRdb reprocessed the 5' RACE reads via MiXCR and lists one record per CDR3 protein. The data hold some 97,000 distinct CDR3 sequences, with roughly 6% observed a single time. The specimen sequenced was memory T cells sorted from blood. The receptors were sampled from a woman aged 50 to 60 in good health.

The chain has TRBV24-1 and TRBJ1-5, with 9 bases identical to TRBD1. Germline V gene sequence: CDR1 KGHDR, CDR2 SFDVKD. The CDR3 runs 14 residues. V shed 5 bases and J 2 bases; nucleotides not matched to a gene: 0. CDR3 in amino acids: CATSGDRGNQPQHF. CDR3 DNA: TGTGCCACCAGTGGGGACAGGGGCAATCAGCCCCAGCATTTT.

In its sample, this clonotype was seen many times. CDR3 amino acids: CSAREEDRNYGYTF. DNA for the CDR3: TGCAGTGCTAGAGAGGAGGATCGAAACTATGGCTACACCTTC. This chain uses TRBV20-1 with TRBJ1-2; D uncertain. The CDR3 extends over 14 amino acids. Trimming left V 0 bases short and J 2 bases short, with 10 bases between. CDR1 is DFQATT and CDR2 is SNEGSKA in the germline V gene (reference sequence).

This clonotype was recorded a few times. The V and J genes are TRBV5-6 and TRBJ2-5; D ambiguous. The CDR3 consists of 15 residues. Trimming took 2 bases from V and 5 from J, leaving 16 bases between them. Germline V lookup: CDR1 SGHDT, CDR2 YYEEEE. The CDR3, as DNA: TGTGCCAGCAGCTTAACGGGCCTACAAGGGGAGACCCAGTACTTC. It is translated as CASSLTGLQGETQYF.

The chain has TRBV4-1 and TRBJ1-2; D ambiguous. The CDR3 spans 13 residues. In germline, CDR1 is MGHRA, CDR2 YSYEKL. Trimming left V 0 bases short and J 5 bases short, with 7 bases between. CDR3 nucleotide sequence: TGCGCCAGCAGCCAAGATTGGAGGTATGGCTACACCTTC. Translation: CASSQDWRYGYTF.

This clonotype was observed a few times. A much bigger clone sits one base away, suggesting this may be a read error. The V call is TRBV3-1, the J call TRBJ1-2; no clear D gene. Germline CDR1 reads LGHDT; CDR2 reads YNNKEL (reference sequence). The CDR3 covers 13 residues. The CDR3 sequence is CASSQNLFYGYPF. The DNA of the CDR3 is TGTGCCAGCAGCCAAAACCTGTTCTATGGCTACCCCTTC.

This clonotype was found many times. The rearrangement links TRBV11-2 to TRBJ2-5; 7 bases fit TRBD1. V was clipped by 7 bases and J by 5 bases; unmatched bases: 10. The CDR3 has 14 residues. The germline CDR1 and CDR2 sequences are SGHAT and FQNNGV. The CDR3 DNA is TGTGCCAGCAAGAATAGGGGGCCCGGGGAGACCCAGTACTTC. Translation gives CASKNRGPGETQYF.

There are a few counts of this clonotype. V and J are TRBV25-1 and TRBJ2-3; 9 bases map to TRBD2. The CDR3 totals 15 residues. Germline CDR1 is MGHDK and CDR2 is SYGVNS. The trim removed 5 bases at V and 2 bases at J, leaving 5 bases unmatched. CDR3 amino acids: CASSLLAGTTDTQYF. As DNA, the CDR3 is TGTGCCAGCAGTCTCCTAGCGGGGACCACAGATACGCAGTATTTT.

This clonotype was counted at least ten times. The chain recombines TRBV5-1 with TRBJ2-3; possibly TRBD2 for D (6 bases). From germline, CDR1 is SGHRS and CDR2 YFSETQ. The CDR3 spans 13 residues. V shed 6 bases and J shed 3 bases, with 11 bases lying between them. Here the CDR3 DNA reads TGCGCCAGCAATTTGCGGGGAACAGATACGCAGTATTTT. This codes for CASNLRGTDTQYF.

This clonotype has a count of ten or more. V and J are TRBV3-1 and TRBJ2-2; 7 nucleotides line up with TRBD2. The CDR3 consists of 16 residues. Germline V CDR1 and CDR2: LGHDT, YNNKEL (reference sequence). The V segment lost 4 bases and the J segment 0 bases; nucleotides outside the gene matches: 5. The DNA of the CDR3 is TGTGCCAGCAGCCCCCCTAGCGGCTCGAACACCGGGGAGCTGTTTTTT. Translated, it gives CASSPPSGSNTGELFF.

The gene calls are TRBV5-1 and TRBJ2-3; 8 nucleotides line up with TRBD2. Trimming cost V 4 bases and J 6 bases; bases outside gene matches: 7. Germline assignment: CDR1 SGHRS and CDR2 YFSETQ. The CDR3 has 14 amino acids. The CDR3: CASSPPSGSDTQYF. In DNA form, the CDR3 reads TGCGCCAGCAGCCCCCCGAGCGGGAGTGATACGCAGTATTTT.